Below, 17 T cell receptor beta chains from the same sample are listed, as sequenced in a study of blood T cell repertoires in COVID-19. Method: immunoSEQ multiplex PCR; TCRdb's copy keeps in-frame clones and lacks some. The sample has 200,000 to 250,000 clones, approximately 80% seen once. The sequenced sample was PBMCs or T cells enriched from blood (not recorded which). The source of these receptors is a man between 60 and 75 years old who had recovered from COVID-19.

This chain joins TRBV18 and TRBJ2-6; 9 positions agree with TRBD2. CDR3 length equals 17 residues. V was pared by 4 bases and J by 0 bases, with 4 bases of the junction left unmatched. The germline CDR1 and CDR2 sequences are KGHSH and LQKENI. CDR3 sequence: CASSLSGGTSGANVLTF. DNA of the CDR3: TGTGCCAGCTCACTTAGCGGGGGAACCTCTGGGGCCAACGTCCTGACTTTC.

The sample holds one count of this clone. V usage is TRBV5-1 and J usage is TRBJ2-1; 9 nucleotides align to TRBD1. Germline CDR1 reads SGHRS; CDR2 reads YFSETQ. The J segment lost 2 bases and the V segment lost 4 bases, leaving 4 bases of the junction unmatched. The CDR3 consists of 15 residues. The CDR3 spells CASSPQGAPYNEQFF. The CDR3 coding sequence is TGCGCCAGCAGCCCACAGGGGGCCCCCTACAATGAGCAGTTCTTC.

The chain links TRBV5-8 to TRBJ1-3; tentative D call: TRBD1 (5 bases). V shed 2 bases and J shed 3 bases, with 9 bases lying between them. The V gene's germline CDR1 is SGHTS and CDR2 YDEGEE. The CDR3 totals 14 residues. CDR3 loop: CASSLGAVGNTIYF. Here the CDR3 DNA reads TGTGCCAGCAGCTTAGGGGCAGTTGGAAACACCATATATTTT.

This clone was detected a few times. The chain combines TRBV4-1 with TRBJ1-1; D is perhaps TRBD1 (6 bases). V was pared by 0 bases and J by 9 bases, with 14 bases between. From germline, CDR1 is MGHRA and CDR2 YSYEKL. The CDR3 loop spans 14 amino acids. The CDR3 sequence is CASSQDRAQGKAFF. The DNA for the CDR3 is TGCGCCAGCAGCCAAGATCGTGCACAGGGTAAAGCTTTCTTT.

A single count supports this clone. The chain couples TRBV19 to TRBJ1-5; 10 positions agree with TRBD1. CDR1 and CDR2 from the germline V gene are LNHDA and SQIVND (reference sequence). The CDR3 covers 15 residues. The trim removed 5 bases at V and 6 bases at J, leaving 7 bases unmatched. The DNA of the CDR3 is TGTGCCAGTAGTCCCCGGGACAGGGGCAGTCAGCCCCAGCATTTT. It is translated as CASSPRDRGSQPQHF.

The CDR3 DNA is TGTGCCAGTAGTATAGACGGACAGGGGGCCGAGCAGTACTTC. Encoded protein: CASSIDGQGAEQYF. The genes are TRBV19 and TRBJ2-7; 11 bases line up with TRBD1. Trimming cost V 0 bases and J 6 bases; bases outside gene matches: 1. This CDR3 contains 14 residues. The germline gives CDR1 LNHDA, CDR2 SQIVND (reference sequence).

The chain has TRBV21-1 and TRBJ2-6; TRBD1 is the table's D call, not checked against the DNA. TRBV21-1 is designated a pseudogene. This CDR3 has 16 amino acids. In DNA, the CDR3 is TGTGCCACTCCGGACAGGGGGCGATCTGGGGCCAACGTCCTGACTTTC. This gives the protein CATPDRGRSGANVLTF.

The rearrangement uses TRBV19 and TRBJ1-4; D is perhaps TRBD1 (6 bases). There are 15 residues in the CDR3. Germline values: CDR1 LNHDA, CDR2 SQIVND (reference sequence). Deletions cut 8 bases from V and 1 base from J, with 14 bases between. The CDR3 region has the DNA TGTGCCAGTGGGGGGGGCCCGGGAACTAATGAAAAACTGTTTTTT. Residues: CASGGGPGTNEKLFF.

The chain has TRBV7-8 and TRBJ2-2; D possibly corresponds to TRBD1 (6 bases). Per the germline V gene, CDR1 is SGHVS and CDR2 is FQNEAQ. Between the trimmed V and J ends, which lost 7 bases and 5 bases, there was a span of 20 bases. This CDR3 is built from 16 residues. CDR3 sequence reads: CASNTRQGLGTGELFF. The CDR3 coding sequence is TGTGCCAGCAACACGCGTCAGGGGCTTGGTACCGGGGAGCTGTTTTTT. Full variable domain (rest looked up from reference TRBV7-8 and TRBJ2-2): GAGVSQSPRYKVAKRGQDVALRCDPISGHVSLFWYQQALGQGPEFLTYFQNEAQLDKSGLPSDRFFAERPEGSVSTLKIQRTQQEDSAVYLCASNTRQGLGTGELFFGEGSRLTVL.

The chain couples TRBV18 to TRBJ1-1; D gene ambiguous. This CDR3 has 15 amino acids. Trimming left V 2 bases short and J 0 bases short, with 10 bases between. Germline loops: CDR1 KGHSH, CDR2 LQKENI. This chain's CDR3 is CASSPVNQMNTEAFF. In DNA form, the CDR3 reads TGTGCCAGCTCACCAGTTAACCAGATGAACACTGAAGCTTTCTTT.

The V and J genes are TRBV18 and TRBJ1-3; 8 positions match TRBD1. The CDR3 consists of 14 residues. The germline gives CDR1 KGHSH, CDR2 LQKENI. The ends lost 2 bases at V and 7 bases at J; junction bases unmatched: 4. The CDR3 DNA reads TGTGCCAGCTCACCATTGGACAGGGCTAACACCATATATTTT. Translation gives CASSPLDRANTIYF.

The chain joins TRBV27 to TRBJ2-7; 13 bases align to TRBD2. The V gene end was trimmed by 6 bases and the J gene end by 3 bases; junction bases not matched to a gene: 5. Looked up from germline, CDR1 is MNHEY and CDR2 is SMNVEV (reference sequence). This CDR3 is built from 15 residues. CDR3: CASSRTSGGLYEQYF. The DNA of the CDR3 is TGTGCCAGCAGCCGGACTAGCGGGGGCCTCTACGAGCAGTACTTC.

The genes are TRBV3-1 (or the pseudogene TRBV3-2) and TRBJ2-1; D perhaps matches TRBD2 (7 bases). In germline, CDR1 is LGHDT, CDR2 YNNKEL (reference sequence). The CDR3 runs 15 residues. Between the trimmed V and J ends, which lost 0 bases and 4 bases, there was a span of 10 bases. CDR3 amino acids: CASSQEGGAYNEQFF. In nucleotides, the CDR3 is TGTGCCAGCAGCCAAGAAGGGGGGGCGTACAATGAGCAGTTCTTC.

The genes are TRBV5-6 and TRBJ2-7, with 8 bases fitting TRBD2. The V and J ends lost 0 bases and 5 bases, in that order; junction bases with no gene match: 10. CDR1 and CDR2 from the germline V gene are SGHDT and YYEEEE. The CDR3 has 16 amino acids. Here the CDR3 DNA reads TGTGCCAGCAGCTTGGTCGGGGGGGCTATCTCTAACGAGCAGTACTTC. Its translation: CASSLVGGAISNEQYF.

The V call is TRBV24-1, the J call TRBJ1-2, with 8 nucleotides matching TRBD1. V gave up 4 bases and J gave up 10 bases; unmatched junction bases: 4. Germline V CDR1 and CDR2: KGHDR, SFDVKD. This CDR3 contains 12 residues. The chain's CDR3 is CATSDTDRAYTF. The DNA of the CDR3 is TGTGCCACCAGTGACACGGACAGGGCCTACACCTTC.

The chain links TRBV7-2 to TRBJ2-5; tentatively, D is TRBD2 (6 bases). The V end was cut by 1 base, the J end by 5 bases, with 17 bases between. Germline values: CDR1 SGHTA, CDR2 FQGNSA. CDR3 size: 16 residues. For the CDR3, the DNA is TGTGCCAGCAGCTTAGGGTTGGCCTCAGGAGGGGAGACCCAGTACTTC. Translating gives CASSLGLASGGETQYF.

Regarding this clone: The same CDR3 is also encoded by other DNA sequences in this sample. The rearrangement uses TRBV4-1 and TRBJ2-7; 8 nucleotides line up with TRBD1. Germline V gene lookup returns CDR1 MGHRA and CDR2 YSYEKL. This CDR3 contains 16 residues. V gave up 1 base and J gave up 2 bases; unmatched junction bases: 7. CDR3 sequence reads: CASSQGPDRATYEQYF. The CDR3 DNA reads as TGCGCCAGCAGCCAAGGTCCGGACAGGGCGACCTACGAGCAGTACTTC.